A single sample gave rise to the 6 T cell receptor beta chains below, sequenced in a study of blood T cell repertoires in COVID-19. Data came from immunoSEQ multiplex PCR; TCRdb stores just in-frame clones and leaves some out. The sample contains about 120,000 clones, approximately 80% of which appear only once. Sequenced input: peripheral blood. All receptors come from a human donor in a cohort sampled during active COVID-19.

This clone was observed a few times. The chain employs TRBV7-3 and TRBJ2-1; 8 positions match TRBD1. V gave up 1 base and J gave up 15 bases; unmatched junction bases: 8. Germline CDR1 reads SGHTA; CDR2 reads FQGTGA. The CDR3 sequence is 13 residues long. CDR3 loop: CASSLRDRQGWFF. CDR3 sequence (DNA): TGTGCCAGCAGCTTAAGGGACAGGCAGGGGTGGTTCTTC.

The chain uses TRBV6-5 and TRBJ1-4, with D possibly matching TRBD1 (6 bases). The germline gives CDR1 MNHEY, CDR2 SVGAGI. Trimming shortened V by 11 bases and J by 5 bases, and 15 bases separated the two germline ends. The CDR3 has 13 residues. The CDR3 DNA reads as TGTGCCGGTAGGGGGTCGGGAAATGAAAAACTGTTTTTT. It yields the protein CAGRGSGNEKLFF.

This clone turned up a few times. This chain joins TRBV27 and TRBJ2-7; D perhaps matches TRBD2 (5 bases). Germline-derived CDR1 and CDR2 are MNHEY and SMNVEV (reference sequence). This CDR3 is built from 13 residues. CDR3 loop: CASSPGDSYEQYF. The DNA for the CDR3 is TGTGCGAGCTCCCCCGGGGACTCCTACGAGCAGTACTTC.

The chain couples TRBV3-1 (or the pseudogene TRBV3-2) to TRBJ1-3; TRBD1 aligns across 7 bases. The CDR3 has 15 residues. Germline CDR1 and CDR2: LGHDT and YNNKEL (reference sequence). Trimming cost V 3 bases and J 2 bases; bases outside gene matches: 4. CDR3 in amino acids: CASSQPGGTGNTIYF. The CDR3 DNA reads TGTGCCAGCAGCCAGCCAGGGGGAACTGGAAACACCATATATTTT.

The chain employs TRBV28 and TRBJ1-6, with no clear D. CDR3 length: 12 amino acids. CDR1 is MDHEN and CDR2 is SYDVKM in the germline V gene. V was trimmed by 3 bases and J by 9 bases, leaving 6 bases between them. Here the CDR3 DNA reads TGTGCCAGCAGTTTCCCGGGTTCACCCCTCCACTTT. This translates into CASSFPGSPLHF.

The chain links TRBV4-1 to TRBJ1-1, with TRBD1 as a possible D gene (5 bases). Germline lookup yields CDR1 MGHRA and CDR2 YSYEKL. Trimming removed 0 bases at V and 10 bases at J, with 18 bases between. CDR3 size: 15 residues. The CDR3 DNA sequence: TGCGCCAGCAGCCAAGATCCGACAGCCCAGTCGGGAGCTTTCTTT. Translating gives CASSQDPTAQSGAFF.